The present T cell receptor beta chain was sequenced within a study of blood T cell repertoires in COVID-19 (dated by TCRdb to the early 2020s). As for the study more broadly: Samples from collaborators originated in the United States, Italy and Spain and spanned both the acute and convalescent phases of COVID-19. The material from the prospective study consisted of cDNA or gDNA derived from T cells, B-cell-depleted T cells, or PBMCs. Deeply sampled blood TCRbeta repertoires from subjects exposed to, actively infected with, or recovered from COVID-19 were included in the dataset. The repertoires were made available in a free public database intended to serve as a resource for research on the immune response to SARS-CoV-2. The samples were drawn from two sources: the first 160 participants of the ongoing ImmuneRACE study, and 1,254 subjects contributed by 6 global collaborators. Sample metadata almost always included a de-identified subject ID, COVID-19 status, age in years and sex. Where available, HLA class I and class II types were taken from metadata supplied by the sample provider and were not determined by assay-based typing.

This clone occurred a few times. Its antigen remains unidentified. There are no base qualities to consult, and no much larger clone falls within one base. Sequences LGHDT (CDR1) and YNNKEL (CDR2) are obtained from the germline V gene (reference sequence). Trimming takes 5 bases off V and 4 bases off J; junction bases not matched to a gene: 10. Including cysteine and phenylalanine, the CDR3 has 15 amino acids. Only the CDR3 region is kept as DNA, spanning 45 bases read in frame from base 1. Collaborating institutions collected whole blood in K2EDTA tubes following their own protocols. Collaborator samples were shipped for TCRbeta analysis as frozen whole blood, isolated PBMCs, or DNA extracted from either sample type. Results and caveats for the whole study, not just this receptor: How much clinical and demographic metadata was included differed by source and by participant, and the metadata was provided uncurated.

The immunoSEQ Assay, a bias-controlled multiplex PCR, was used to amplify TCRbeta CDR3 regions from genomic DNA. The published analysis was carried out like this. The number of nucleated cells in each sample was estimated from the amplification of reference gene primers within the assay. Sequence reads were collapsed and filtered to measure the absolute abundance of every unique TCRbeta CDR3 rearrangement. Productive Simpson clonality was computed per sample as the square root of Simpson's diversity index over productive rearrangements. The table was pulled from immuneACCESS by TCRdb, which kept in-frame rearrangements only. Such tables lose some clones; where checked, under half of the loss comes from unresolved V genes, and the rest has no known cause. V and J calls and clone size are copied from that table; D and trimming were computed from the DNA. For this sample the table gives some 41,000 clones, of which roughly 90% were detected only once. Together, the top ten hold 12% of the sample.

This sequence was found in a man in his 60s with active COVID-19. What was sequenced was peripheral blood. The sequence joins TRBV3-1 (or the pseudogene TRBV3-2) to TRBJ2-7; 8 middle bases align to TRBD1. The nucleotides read TGTGCCAGCAGCGGCAACGGACAGGGCTTTTACGAGCAGTACTTC. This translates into CASSGNGQGFYEQYF.